Reported below is one TCR beta chain. Its recognized antigen is unknown. Base qualities are missing; no much larger clone stands one base away. The data were obtained in a study of CD8 T cells in Susac syndrome (dated by TCRdb to about 2019). Background for the entire study: Of the Susac syndrome patients who were sequenced, over five had clinically active disease and roughly eight were in clinical remission. At blood withdrawal, Susac syndrome patients were therapy-naive, treated with corticosteroids (with IVIg additionally given to some), or treated with IVIg alone. Whether CD8+ T cell activation and differentiation in Susac syndrome was antigen driven was tested using repertoire sequencing.

General study outcomes and caveats: No clonal expansion was detected in the CD4+ T cell repertoire of Susac syndrome patients. The TCR sequencing and HLA analysis was acknowledged to have included a relatively small number of individuals.

RNA was extracted using the RNeasy kit, and roughly 0.5 to 1 ug of the RNA was reverse transcribed with random hexamers. The immunoSEQ multiplex PCR assay, covering 54 Vbeta and 13 Jbeta segments, was used to amplify TCR beta CDR3 regions. PCR amplification bias was corrected by using a synthetic template baseline for primer optimization and computational correction. In the paper's pipeline: Reads were annotated to V, D and J genes per IMGT and analyzed with immunoSEQ Analyzer, keeping only productive sequences. Clonality was calculated as one minus the Shannon entropy normalized by log2 of the number of productive unique sequences. Public and private clones were assessed among the 100 most prevalent clones of each patient and control. Clones were defined as Susac-specific if absent from the healthy and MS cohorts, from around 1,000 published viral clones and from other ImmuneACCESS disease sequences. TCRdb's own reprocessing of the public reads used fastp at Q25 and MiXCR and kept productive beta chains. All rows with the same CDR3 protein become a single entry with the most common DNA and genes. The V and J calls and clone size are TCRdb's, not the authors'. Across this sample there are roughly 190,000 distinct CDR3 sequences, with 90% to 96% seen only once. The ten biggest clones cover 0.09% to 0.1% of the sample.

Via the germline V gene, CDR1 is SGDLS and CDR2 YYNGEE. Spanning cysteine to phenylalanine, the CDR3 consists of 15 amino acids. The DNA shown is the 45-base CDR3, in frame from base 1. After removal of 0 bases from V and 5 bases from J, the junction retains 7 bases not matched to a gene. Peripheral blood CD8+ and CD4+ T cells from healthy donors, Susac syndrome patients and multiple sclerosis patients were profiled by high-throughput TCR beta sequencing. Susac syndrome patients met recently defined diagnostic criteria for definite or probable disease. Bulk CD8+ and CD4+ T cells were purified magnetically by negative isolation, whereas CD8+ TEMRA cells were enriched by FACS. Blood was collected in EDTA tubes and processed within 24 hours, with PBMCs isolated through density gradient centrifugation. PBMCs intended for TCR sequencing were frozen in liquid nitrogen and were later thawed in a 37 degrees C water bath. The sorted or isolated CD4+, CD8+ and CD8+ TEMRA cells had a purity of 90% or higher.

Sequencing input: CD4+ T cells from PBMCs. The sequence was collected from a human donor with Susac syndrome. Rearrangement joined TRBV9 to TRBJ2-7; the central 8 bases match TRBD2. The nucleotide sequence is TGTGCCAGCAGCGTAGGGTCGGGGGGGTTCAACGAGCAGTACTTC. The encoded protein is CASSVGSGGFNEQYF.